This is a list of T cell receptor beta chains from one sample in a study of early T cells in non-severe SARS-CoV-2 infection. MiXCR, applied by TCRdb to the 5' RACE reads, yields one record per CDR3 protein. The repertoire holds about 80,000 distinct CDR3 sequences, with 5.5% to 7.5% as singletons. The source material was whole blood. These receptors were obtained from an adult who was a healthcare worker with PCR-confirmed SARS-CoV-2 infection or an uninfected control (not recorded which). Each CDR3 is given with its conserved first and last residue. The D gene is left open where the match is weak. Size is stated for part of the rows, as once, few or many counts, or as a class when the clone is expanded.

D gene	V gene	clone size	J gene	CDR3 protein	CDR3 DNA
TRBD1	TRBV2	many	TRBJ1-5	CASSRTGGNQPQHF	TGTGCCAGCAGCCGGACAGGGGGCAATCAGCCCCAGCATTTT
NA	TRBV12-3/TRBV12-4	NA	TRBJ1-2	CASSFYLTGHGYTF	TGTGCCAGCAGTTTTTATCTCACAGGGCATGGCTACACCTTC
NA	TRBV7-2	few	TRBJ2-3	CASSSIPGHLPSTDTQYF	TGTGCCAGCAGCTCGATCCCGGGACACCTTCCTAGCACAGATACGCAGTATTTT
NA	TRBV25-1	many	TRBJ1-6	CASLPGGAGSPLHF	TGTGCCAGCCTCCCCGGCGGGGCGGGTTCACCCCTCCACTTT
TRBD2	TRBV20-1	many	TRBJ2-7	CSASPRRLAGYEQYF	TGCAGTGCTTCCCCGAGACGGCTAGCGGGCTACGAGCAGTACTTC
TRBD2	TRBV5-1	NA	TRBJ2-1	CASSLTSGHSNEQFF	TGCGCCAGCAGCTTGACTAGCGGGCACAGCAATGAGCAGTTCTTC
NA	TRBV20-1	many	TRBJ2-1	CSAPGQSENEQFF	TGCAGTGCCCCTGGACAGAGTGAAAATGAGCAGTTCTTC
TRBD2	TRBV12-3/TRBV12-4	few	TRBJ2-1	CASSLRTSGDNEQFF	TGTGCCAGCAGTTTAAGGACTAGCGGTGACAATGAGCAGTTCTTC
TRBD1	TRBV20-1	NA	TRBJ1-1	CSARSLRRGRDTEAFF	TGCAGTGCTAGAAGCCTTCGCAGGGGGCGAGACACTGAAGCTTTCTTT
NA	TRBV5-1	few	TRBJ2-7	CASSYWQRGSSYEQYF	TGCGCCAGCAGCTATTGGCAGCGCGGGTCCTCCTACGAGCAGTACTTC
TRBD2	TRBV10-3	few	TRBJ2-3	CANDLAGVGADTQYF	TGTGCCAACGATCTAGCGGGGGTAGGAGCAGATACGCAGTATTTT
NA	TRBV27	few	TRBJ2-2	CASSLLGANTGELFF	TGTGCCAGCAGTTTATTAGGGGCGAACACCGGGGAGCTGTTTTTT
NA	TRBV7-7	many	TRBJ2-3	CASSLGLGSTDTQYF	TGTGCCAGCAGCTTAGGTCTTGGTTCCACAGATACGCAGTATTTT
TRBD1	TRBV2	many	TRBJ1-5	CASMRGLEQPQHF	TGTGCCAGCATGAGGGGGCTAGAGCAGCCCCAGCATTTT
NA	TRBV4-3	medium-sized	TRBJ2-5	CASSQEVLLQETQYF	TGCGCCAGCAGCCAAGAGGTACTGCTCCAAGAGACCCAGTACTTC
NA	TRBV5-4	many	TRBJ1-6	CASSLEGTHNSPLHF	TGTGCCAGCAGCTTGGAGGGGACACATAATTCACCCCTCCACTTT
NA	TRBV4-3	many	TRBJ2-1	CASSQKRYNEQFF	TGCGCCAGCAGCCAAAAGCGGTACAATGAGCAGTTCTTC
NA	TRBV20-1	few	TRBJ2-1	CSALGGTRYNEQFF	TGCAGTGCATTAGGCGGGACACGCTACAATGAGCAGTTCTTC
NA	TRBV6-2/TRBV6-3	many	TRBJ2-7	CASRYATDPYEQYF	TGTGCCAGCAGATACGCGACAGACCCCTACGAGCAGTACTTC
NA	TRBV15	many	TRBJ1-5	CATSRAGMSNQPQHF	TGTGCCACCAGCAGAGCAGGAATGAGCAATCAGCCCCAGCATTTT
NA	TRBV29-1	many	TRBJ2-7	CSVAGTYEQYF	TGCAGCGTGGCCGGGACCTACGAGCAGTACTTC
NA	TRBV7-9	NA	TRBJ1-1	CASSPGRRGGAEAFF	TGTGCCAGCAGCCCAGGAAGGAGGGGTGGCGCTGAAGCTTTCTTT
TRBD2	TRBV5-1	few	TRBJ2-7	CASSLSGGRREQYF	TGCGCCAGCAGCTTGAGCGGGGGGCGACGGGAGCAGTACTTC
NA	TRBV20-1	many	TRBJ2-7	CSARVEGARLQYF	TGCAGTGCTAGAGTCGAGGGCGCACGATTGCAGTACTTC
TRBD1	TRBV5-1	NA	TRBJ1-1	CASSLEGQGTEAFF	TGCGCCAGCAGCTTGGAGGGACAGGGCACTGAAGCTTTCTTT
NA	TRBV20-1	many	TRBJ1-1	CSASTFGTEAFF	TGCAGTGCTAGTACCTTTGGCACTGAAGCTTTCTTT
NA	TRBV7-9	many	TRBJ2-1	CASTPGTEQFF	TGTGCCAGCACCCCCGGGACAGAGCAGTTCTTC
NA	TRBV24-1	NA	TRBJ2-3	CATTEQADTQYF	TGTGCCACCACCGAGCAGGCGGATACGCAGTATTTT
TRBD2	TRBV6-2/TRBV6-3	many	TRBJ2-1	CASSRGLESSFGNEQFF	TGTGCCAGCAGTAGGGGACTAGAGTCATCTTTCGGCAATGAGCAGTTCTTC
NA	TRBV5-1	many	TRBJ2-5	CASRRGAQETQYF	TGCGCCAGTCGAAGAGGCGCGCAAGAGACCCAGTACTTC
TRBD1	TRBV18	NA	TRBJ2-7	CASSQFGQGTYEQYF	TGTGCCAGCTCACAATTCGGACAGGGAACCTACGAGCAGTACTTC
NA	TRBV12-3/TRBV12-4	few	TRBJ1-3	CASSSPNTIYF	TGTGCCAGCAGTTCTCCCAACACCATATATTTT
TRBD1	TRBV7-9	many	TRBJ1-2	CASSFGQGNYGYTF	TGTGCCAGCAGCTTTGGACAGGGAAACTATGGCTACACCTTC
NA	TRBV4-2	NA	TRBJ2-6	CASSQGEEDSGANVLTF	TGTGCCAGCAGCCAAGGCGAAGAGGACTCTGGGGCCAACGTCCTGACTTTC
NA	TRBV10-3	few	TRBJ2-1	CAISPGDEQFF	TGTGCCATCAGTCCAGGCGATGAGCAGTTCTTC
TRBD1	TRBV29-1	few	TRBJ1-2	CSVRMDRGPYTF	TGCAGCGTTCGTATGGACAGGGGCCCCTACACCTTC
TRBD2	TRBV7-2	NA	TRBJ2-3	CASSLAGTSGTTDTQYF	TGTGCCAGCAGCTTAGCCGGGACTAGCGGGACCACAGATACGCAGTATTTT
NA	TRBV7-6	many	TRBJ2-5	CASSPRGGEPQETQYF	TGTGCCAGCAGCCCTAGGGGGGGGGAGCCTCAAGAGACCCAGTACTTC
NA	TRBV6-5	NA	TRBJ1-3	CASRRTGSQSSGNTIYF	TGTGCCAGCAGGCGTACGGGATCACAGAGCTCTGGAAACACCATATATTTT